This is a list of T cell receptor beta chains from one sample in a study of PD-1 blockade in mismatch repair-deficient tumors. Assay: immunoSEQ multiplex PCR; the TCRdb copy retains only in-frame clones and omits some. The sample comprises roughly 70,000 clones, around 73% of which are singletons, and 5% to 6.5% rests with the top ten. The input for sequencing was peripheral blood, taken 2 weeks after starting pembrolizumab. The receptors derive from an adult with mismatch repair-deficient cancer. Both conserved end residues are part of each CDR3. Each record gives: V gene, J gene, D gene, clone size, CDR3 protein, CDR3 DNA. A D gene is named only where the DNA matches it firmly. Rows may omit the clone size; those that give it use once, few, many or a size class.

v_gene: TRBV6-1
j_gene: TRBJ2-2
d_gene: TRBD1
abundance: once
CDR3aa: CASSGQAYTGELFF
CDR3nt: TGTGCCAGCTCGGGACAGGCGTACACCGGGGAGCTGTTTTTT

v_gene: TRBV5-1
j_gene: TRBJ2-1
d_gene: TRBD2
abundance: .
CDR3aa: CASIALSFGRLSSYNEQFF
CDR3nt: TGCGCCAGCATCGCCCTCAGCTTCGGGAGGCTCAGCTCCTACAATGAGCAGTTCTTC

v_gene: TRBV14
j_gene: TRBJ1-3
d_gene: .
abundance: few
CDR3aa: CASSLRSAGNTIYF
CDR3nt: TGTGCCAGCAGCCTCCGCAGCGCGGGGAACACCATATATTTT

v_gene: TRBV7-3
j_gene: TRBJ2-1
d_gene: TRBD2
abundance: .
CDR3aa: CASNIAGGPFNEQFF
CDR3nt: TGTGCCAGCAACATAGCGGGAGGGCCTTTCAATGAGCAGTTCTTC

v_gene: TRBV14
j_gene: TRBJ2-5
d_gene: TRBD2
abundance: .
CDR3aa: CASSQASTSGSGTQYF
CDR3nt: TGTGCCAGCAGCCAAGCCTCGACTAGCGGGAGCGGGACCCAGTACTTC

v_gene: TRBV5-1
j_gene: TRBJ2-3
d_gene: TRBD1
abundance: .
CDR3aa: CASSFNRGRDTQYF
CDR3nt: TGCGCCAGCAGCTTTAACAGGGGGCGAGATACGCAGTATTTT

v_gene: TRBV2
j_gene: TRBJ2-1
d_gene: .
abundance: many
CDR3aa: CASSDMGASYNEQFF
CDR3nt: TGTGCCAGCAGTGATATGGGGGCTTCCTACAATGAGCAGTTCTTC

v_gene: TRBV19
j_gene: TRBJ1-5
d_gene: .
abundance: .
CDR3aa: CASSISGGMYSNQPQHF
CDR3nt: TGTGCCAGTAGTATAAGTGGCGGGATGTATAGCAATCAGCCCCAGCATTTT

v_gene: TRBV6-6
j_gene: TRBJ1-1
d_gene: .
abundance: .
CDR3aa: CATRVMNTEAFF
CDR3nt: TGTGCCACTAGGGTCATGAACACTGAAGCTTTCTTT

v_gene: TRBV19
j_gene: TRBJ1-2
d_gene: .
abundance: .
CDR3aa: CASSISTNYGYTF
CDR3nt: TGTGCCAGTAGTATATCCACTAACTATGGCTACACCTTC

v_gene: TRBV7-3
j_gene: TRBJ2-3
d_gene: TRBD2
abundance: .
CDR3aa: CASSLLGSGSSDTQYF
CDR3nt: TGTGCCAGCAGCTTATTGGGTAGCGGGAGTTCAGATACGCAGTATTTT

v_gene: TRBV5-1
j_gene: TRBJ2-5
d_gene: .
abundance: .
CDR3aa: CASSLLRGYRETQYF
CDR3nt: TGCGCCAGCAGCTTGTTGAGAGGGTATAGGGAGACCCAGTACTTC

v_gene: TRBV7-8
j_gene: TRBJ2-2
d_gene: TRBD1
abundance: .
CDR3aa: CASSLGTGGSSGELFF
CDR3nt: TGTGCCAGCAGCTTAGGGACAGGGGGTTCTTCCGGGGAGCTGTTTTTT

v_gene: TRBV7-3
j_gene: TRBJ1-3
d_gene: .
abundance: many
CDR3aa: CAIIVDRHTTGNTIYF
CDR3nt: TGTGCCATCATTGTAGACCGCCACACAACGGGAAACACCATATATTTT

v_gene: TRBV12-5
j_gene: TRBJ1-1
d_gene: .
abundance: .
CDR3aa: CASGNQGRGLLRMNTEAFF
CDR3nt: TGTGCTAGTGGGAATCAGGGTCGGGGTTTGCTTCGCATGAACACTGAAGCTTTCTTT

v_gene: TRBV10-2
j_gene: TRBJ2-1
d_gene: .
abundance: .
CDR3aa: CASSEIPRERSYNEQFF
CDR3nt: TGCGCCAGCAGTGAGATCCCGAGGGAGCGCTCCTACAATGAGCAGTTCTTC

v_gene: TRBV10-3
j_gene: TRBJ2-3
d_gene: TRBD2
abundance: .
CDR3aa: CAIRTSLGEDTQYF
CDR3nt: TGTGCCATCAGGACTAGCCTAGGGGAAGATACGCAGTATTTT

v_gene: TRBV19
j_gene: TRBJ2-7
d_gene: TRBD2
abundance: few
CDR3aa: CASSETSGSSYEQYF
CDR3nt: TGTGCCAGTAGTGAAACTAGCGGGAGCTCCTACGAGCAGTACTTC

v_gene: TRBV6-5
j_gene: TRBJ1-2
d_gene: .
abundance: few
CDR3aa: CASSLRAGDGYTF
CDR3nt: TGTGCCAGCAGTCTTCGGGCAGGTGATGGCTACACCTTC

v_gene: TRBV5-4
j_gene: TRBJ2-6
d_gene: .
abundance: .
CDR3aa: CASSYRVGANVLTF
CDR3nt: TGTGCCAGCAGTTACAGGGTGGGGGCCAACGTCCTGACTTTC

v_gene: TRBV11-2
j_gene: TRBJ2-5
d_gene: .
abundance: .
CDR3aa: CASSFGTASLQETQYF
CDR3nt: TGTGCCAGCAGCTTTGGGACGGCAAGTCTCCAAGAGACCCAGTACTTC

v_gene: TRBV2
j_gene: TRBJ2-5
d_gene: .
abundance: .
CDR3aa: CASSTPLVLETQYF
CDR3nt: TGTGCCAGCAGTACCCCCCTGGTATTGGAGACCCAGTACTTC

v_gene: TRBV29-1
j_gene: TRBJ2-3
d_gene: .
abundance: .
CDR3aa: CSGRELGADTQYF
CDR3nt: TGCAGCGGGCGCGAGTTGGGGGCAGATACGCAGTATTTT

v_gene: TRBV25-1
j_gene: TRBJ2-1
d_gene: TRBD2
abundance: .
CDR3aa: CASSEYLAGVAEQFF
CDR3nt: TGTGCCAGCAGTGAGTATTTAGCGGGAGTGGCTGAGCAGTTCTTC

v_gene: TRBV10-3
j_gene: TRBJ2-7
d_gene: .
abundance: few
CDR3aa: CAISARQNYEQYF
CDR3nt: TGTGCCATCAGTGCACGGCAGAACTACGAGCAGTACTTC

v_gene: TRBV30
j_gene: TRBJ2-7
d_gene: TRBD1
abundance: .
CDR3aa: CAWSVINRGRTYEQYF
CDR3nt: TGTGCCTGGAGTGTCATAAACAGGGGACGTACCTACGAGCAGTACTTC

v_gene: TRBV27
j_gene: TRBJ2-7
d_gene: .
abundance: .
CDR3aa: CASSFASSYEQYF
CDR3nt: TGTGCCAGCTCCTTCGCGTCATCCTACGAGCAGTACTTC

v_gene: TRBV6-1
j_gene: TRBJ2-7
d_gene: .
abundance: few
CDR3aa: CASSETSSFTSGAPYEQYF
CDR3nt: TGTGCCAGCAGTGAAACGTCGTCCTTCACTTCGGGAGCGCCCTACGAGCAGTACTTC

v_gene: TRBV11-1
j_gene: TRBJ2-2
d_gene: TRBD1
abundance: .
CDR3aa: CASSTGTGYTGELFF
CDR3nt: TGTGCCAGCAGCACCGGGACAGGATACACCGGGGAGCTGTTTTTT